This entry lists 18 T cell receptor beta chains sequenced from one sample in a study of technical replicates of blood from a handful of donors. Generated by immunoSEQ multiplex PCR, the TCRdb table keeps only in-frame clones and is missing some. The sample holds about 100,000 clones, over 95% seen once. Sequencing was done on a sample of T cells isolated from PBMCs. The receptor set was obtained from a human donor in good health.

This chain's CDR3 is CAWRRGGQANYEQYF. DNA for the CDR3: TGTGCCTGGAGGAGGGGGGGACAGGCGAACTACGAGCAGTACTTC. The chain joins TRBV30 to TRBJ2-7, with a possible D match to TRBD1 (8 bases). Germline assignment: CDR1 GTSNPN and CDR2 SVGIG (reference sequence). The CDR3 contains 15 residues. V was clipped by 3 bases and J by 3 bases, with 18 bases between them.

The V and J genes are TRBV11-3 and TRBJ1-4; D unresolved. The CDR3 contains 16 residues. Germline V gene sequence: CDR1 SGHNT, CDR2 YENEEA. Trimming took 2 bases from V and 0 from J, leaving 10 bases between them. CDR3 sequence: CASSLRQDPTNEKLFF. The CDR3 nucleotides are TGTGCCAGCAGCTTACGCCAGGATCCAACTAATGAAAAACTGTTTTTT.

This clone was seen more than once but under ten times. The chain joins TRBV7-8 to TRBJ1-1; D remains ambiguous. The germline CDR1 and CDR2 sequences are SGHVS and FQNEAQ. The CDR3 sequence is 15 residues long. V lost 7 bases to trimming and J lost 1 base, with 16 bases between them. As DNA, the CDR3 is TGTGCCAGCAACTCCCTTCCGGGGAAGAACACTGAAGCTTTCTTT. It codes for CASNSLPGKNTEAFF.

The J gene is TRBJ2-5, the V gene TRBV6-6; no clear D gene. CDR1 MNHNY and CDR2 SVGAGI come from the germline V gene (reference sequence). With 8 bases removed from V and 5 bases from J, the gap between germline ends came to 12 bases. The CDR3 totals 12 residues. The CDR3 is CASGSSWETQYF. CDR3 in DNA: TGTGCCAGCGGTAGTAGCTGGGAGACCCAGTACTTC.

The chain joins TRBV10-3 to TRBJ1-1, with D possibly TRBD1 on 6 matching bases. The CDR3 has 13 amino acids. Per germline, CDR1 ENHRY and CDR2 SYGVKD. V shed 6 bases and J shed 4 bases, with 12 bases lying between them. The CDR3 DNA reads as TGTGCCATCAGGTCGGACAGCCCCACTGAAGCTTTCTTT. Its protein product is CAIRSDSPTEAFF.

The chain links TRBV10-3 to TRBJ2-7, with 9 positions matching TRBD2. This CDR3 spans 17 amino acids. With V trimmed by 2 bases and J by 4 bases, 12 bases remained unmatched. Per germline, CDR1 ENHRY and CDR2 SYGVKD. CDR3 sequence reads: CAISEGLVGGRVYEQYF. Here the CDR3 DNA reads TGTGCCATCAGTGAGGGGCTTGTGGGCGGGAGGGTTTACGAGCAGTACTTC.

This clone was counted a single time. The J gene is TRBJ2-7, the V gene TRBV28; weak D call: TRBD1 (5 bases). Germline values: CDR1 MDHEN, CDR2 SYDVKM. The CDR3 is 12 residues long. V was shortened by 9 bases and J by 2 bases, with 11 bases between the two germline ends. The CDR3 bases are TGTGCCAGTTTCTCCAGGGCCTACGAGCAGTACTTC. Translation: CASFSRAYEQYF.

This chain uses TRBV7-6 with TRBJ1-1; D not resolved. The CDR3 sequence is 15 residues long. CDR1 and CDR2 (germline): SGHVS, FNYEAQ. Trimming removed 5 bases at V and 0 bases at J, with 13 bases between. DNA for the CDR3: TGTGCCAGCAGCAAGGAGACCCGGATGAACACTGAAGCTTTCTTT. Translated, it gives CASSKETRMNTEAFF.

CDR3 residues: CASRTRGPLYNEQFF. In nucleotides, the CDR3 is TGTGCCAGCAGAACCAGGGGTCCCCTCTACAATGAGCAGTTCTTC. V and J are TRBV28 and TRBJ2-1, with a weak D call TRBD1 (6 bases). Germline V gene data show CDR1 as MDHEN and CDR2 as SYDVKM. Trimming left V 6 bases short and J 3 bases short, with 15 bases between. CDR3 length equals 15 residues.

The chain recombines TRBV10-3 with TRBJ2-7, with D tentatively TRBD1 (5 bases). Germline CDR1 is ENHRY and CDR2 is SYGVKD. The germline V and J ends were trimmed by 4 bases and 5 bases, with 27 bases remaining between them. The length of the CDR3 is 18 residues. CDR3 amino acids: CAISGQQRGPVRSHEQYF. Here the CDR3 DNA reads TGTGCCATCAGTGGCCAGCAAAGGGGCCCGGTCAGGTCCCACGAGCAGTACTTC.

The rearrangement links TRBV23-1 to TRBJ1-5, with 11 bases fitting TRBD1. TRBV23-1 is an open reading frame, and its role is uncertain. J was trimmed by 6 bases and V by 4 bases; bases with no gene match: 5. The length of the CDR3 is 15 residues. The DNA of the CDR3 is TGCGCCAGCAGTCTACGGGACAGGGGGGCTCAGCCCCAGCATTTT. It codes for CASSLRDRGAQPQHF.

V usage is TRBV29-1 and J usage is TRBJ2-1; D is unclear. V dropped 1 base and J dropped 0 bases, with 4 bases sitting between them. This CDR3 comprises 13 residues. CDR1 and CDR2 from the germline V gene are SQVTM and ANQGSEA. The CDR3 nucleotides read TGCAGCGTTGAAGGACACTCCTACAATGAGCAGTTCTTC. Its protein is CSVEGHSYNEQFF.

The DNA of the CDR3 is TGTGCCAGCAGCTTGGGTACGGGACACATCGGCTACGAGCAGTACTTC. Its translation is CASSLGTGHIGYEQYF. The chain carries TRBV5-6 and TRBJ2-7; D may be TRBD1 (6 bases). Per germline, CDR1 SGHDT and CDR2 YYEEEE. Trimming stripped 0 bases from V and 3 bases from J, with 16 bases between. The CDR3 length is 16 residues.

This chain links TRBV12-5 with TRBJ1-2, with D possibly being TRBD1 (5 bases). V gave up 4 bases and J gave up 3 bases, with 9 bases separating them. CDR3 length: 13 residues. Germline assignment: CDR1 LGHNT and CDR2 FRNRAP. CDR3 DNA: TGTGCTAGTGGTTCCGGGACTCACTATGGCTACACCTTC. As protein: CASGSGTHYGYTF.

As for this clone: Sequence at one end of the junction differs from germline and may be a read error. This sequence joins TRBV2 and TRBJ2-2, with 9 bases lining up with TRBD1. Germline V gene lookup returns CDR1 SNHLY and CDR2 FYNNEI. There are 15 residues in the CDR3. The CDR3 DNA reads as TGTGCCAGCAGGGAAGACAGGGGGGACACCGGGGAGCTGTTTTTT. Encoded protein: CASREDRGDTGELFF.

The chain carries TRBV9 and TRBJ2-1, with 12 bases matching TRBD2. CDR1 is SGDLS, CDR2 YYNGEE, per germline. After removal of 0 bases from V and 7 bases from J, the junction contained 5 bases not matched to a gene. The CDR3 is 16 amino acids. The CDR3 DNA reads as TGTGCCAGCAGCGTAGGTCTAGCGGGGGGGCTAAATGAGCAGTTCTTC. This encodes CASSVGLAGGLNEQFF.

V and J are TRBV5-1 and TRBJ2-1; D is undetermined. Per the germline V gene, CDR1 is SGHRS and CDR2 is YFSETQ. The V and J ends lost 4 bases and 5 bases respectively, with 10 bases between them. This CDR3 is 13 amino acids long. The CDR3: CASSEEPHNEQFF. DNA of the CDR3: TGCGCCAGCAGCGAGGAACCACACAATGAGCAGTTCTTC. Full variable domain (rest looked up from reference TRBV5-1 and TRBJ2-1): KAGVTQTPRYLIKTRGQQVTLSCSPISGHRSVSWYQQTPGQGLQFLFEYFSETQRNKGNFPGRFSGRQFSNSRSEMNVSTLELGDSALYLCASSEEPHNEQFFGPGTRLTVL.

The genes are TRBV20-1 and TRBJ2-7; D may be TRBD2 (6 bases). This CDR3 spans 11 amino acids. The V and J ends lost 2 bases and 4 bases respectively, with 6 bases between them. Germline V CDR1 and CDR2: DFQATT, SNEGSKA (reference sequence). DNA of the CDR3: TGCAGTGCTAGACTAGCGTACGAGCAGTACTTC. Its protein product is CSARLAYEQYF.